This T cell receptor beta chain is drawn from a study of cytomegalovirus exposure and HLA in healthy donors. Study background: A prior study identified 120 million or so unique TCR beta sequences from about 200 million T cells. Counted in an early data release were about 80 million unique TCRs from HLA-typed donors.

After removal of 3 bases from V and 5 bases from J, the junction contained 2 bases not matched to a gene. The CDR3 extends over 14 amino acids. CDR1 and CDR2 (germline): SGDLS, YYNGEE. The PCR used 60 Vbeta and 13 Jbeta primers. Using immunoSEQ multiplex PCR, the repertoire was profiled, and TCRdb retains in-frame clones only, with some absent. Of around 200,000 clones listed, over 80% are singletons. As to this clone: Antigen: not known.

Study observations and caveats: Later on, analysis showed that most CMV-associated TCR beta chains appeared to be HLA-restricted. Under in vitro conditions, a few CMV-associated chains were confirmed as specific for CMV antigens.

This chain uses TRBV9 with TRBJ1-4; TRBD1 agrees at 9 bases. The TCR comes from a woman aged 45-65 years in good health and CMV-seropositive. What was sequenced was PBMCs. DNA of the CDR3: TGTGCCAGCAGCGACGACAGGGGGAATGAAAAACTGTTTTTT. Translation: CASSDDRGNEKLFF. Full variable domain (remainder filled in from reference TRBV9 and TRBJ1-4): DSGVTQTPKHLITATGQRVTLRCSPRSGDLSVYWYQQSLDQGLQFLIQYYNGEERAKGNILERFSAQQFPDLHSELNLSSLELGDSALYFCASSDDRGNEKLFFGSGTQLSVL.